The 25 T cell receptor beta chains below all came from one sample that was sequenced in a study of T cells in Graves' hyperthyroidism and ophthalmopathy. Template material for amplifying TCR beta CDR3 regions consisted of RNA transcripts. The TCR CDR3 first-round RT-PCR relied on the HTBI primer set. TCRdb processed the multiplex PCR reads anew with MiXCR; each CDR3 protein has one entry. The sample has roughly 550,000 distinct CDR3 sequences; about 16% are singletons. Sequenced material: blood. The receptor source for this set is a woman in her twenties or thirties with Graves' ophthalmopathy.

This clonotype was detected many times. The rearrangement joins TRBV28 to TRBJ1-5; tentative D call: TRBD1 (5 bases). Germline V gene data show CDR1 as MDHEN and CDR2 as SYDVKM. V shed 7 bases and J shed 0 bases, with 22 bases lying between them. The CDR3 contains 18 residues. The CDR3 here is CASKLLGTGYGSNQPQHF. In nucleotides, the CDR3 is TGTGCCAGCAAACTACTCGGGACGGGTTATGGTAGCAATCAGCCCCAGCATTTT.

This clonotype came up many times. J is TRBJ2-1 and V is TRBV20-1; D not certain. Per germline, CDR1 DFQATT and CDR2 SNEGSKA (reference sequence). V lost 1 base to trimming and J lost 4 bases, with 5 bases between them. This CDR3 is 12 amino acids long. The DNA for the CDR3 is TGCAGTGCTAGAGTGGCGTACAATGAGCAGTTCTTC. Its protein is CSARVAYNEQFF.

V and J are TRBV27 and TRBJ1-4, with 8 bases lining up with TRBD1. This CDR3 region has 18 residues. Trimming removed 6 bases from V and 7 bases from J; junction bases left unmatched: 19. From germline, CDR1 is MNHEY and CDR2 SMNVEV (reference sequence). CDR3 loop: CASRLGGQVPRGGEKLFF. The DNA of the CDR3 is TGTGCCAGCAGGCTAGGGGGACAGGTCCCCCGGGGGGGTGAAAAACTGTTTTTT.

The chain joins TRBV9 to TRBJ1-1; D unclear. The germline V gene has CDR1 SGDLS and CDR2 YYNGEE. The V end was cut by 0 bases, the J end by 1 base, with 13 bases between. CDR3 length: 16 residues. The DNA of the CDR3 is TGTGCCAGCAGCGTAGAGGAGGGAGGTTGGAACACTGAAGCTTTCTTT. Protein: CASSVEEGGWNTEAFF. Full variable domain (missing parts from reference TRBV9 and TRBJ1-1): DSGVTQTPKHLITATGQRVTLRCSPRSGDLSVYWYQQSLDQGLQFLIQYYNGEERAKGNILERFSAQQFPDLHSELNLSSLELGDSALYFCASSVEEGGWNTEAFFGQGTRLTVV.

This clonotype was detected many times. The chain has TRBV27 and TRBJ2-7; 7 positions agree with TRBD2. CDR1 and CDR2 (germline): MNHEY, SMNVEV (reference sequence). V shed 6 bases and J 3 bases; nucleotides not matched to a gene: 17. The CDR3 is 17 amino acids. The CDR3 is CASSTNPRWGGIYEQYF. The DNA for the CDR3 is TGTGCCAGCAGCACAAACCCACGATGGGGGGGGATCTACGAGCAGTACTTC.

This clonotype was picked up many times. The chain carries TRBV28 and TRBJ2-1; a weak D match, TRBD2 (6 bases). The CDR3 covers 14 residues. Trimming took off 7 bases at V and 2 bases at J, with 12 bases between the two ends. Germline V CDR1 and CDR2: MDHEN, SYDVKM. CDR3 sequence reads: CASIVSGTYNEQFF. The CDR3 DNA reads as TGTGCCAGCATCGTTAGCGGAACCTACAATGAGCAGTTCTTC.

This clonotype was counted many times. The chain combines TRBV30 with TRBJ1-5, with TRBD1 matching 9 bases. Germline trimming cut 0 bases from V and 7 bases from J; bases unmatched to any gene: 7. The CDR3 has 15 residues. The germline gives CDR1 GTSNPN, CDR2 SVGIG (reference sequence). The CDR3 region is CAWSVGTGSFQPQHF. The CDR3 region has the DNA TGTGCCTGGAGTGTAGGGACAGGGTCGTTCCAGCCCCAGCATTTT.

In DNA, the CDR3 is TGTGCCAGTCCTTCGACAGGGGCGACCCCTGGGGCCAACGTCCTGACTTTC. Translating it yields CASPSTGATPGANVLTF. The chain has TRBV27 and TRBJ2-6; 8 positions match TRBD1. Germline-derived CDR1 and CDR2 are MNHEY and SMNVEV (reference sequence). The junction had 12 bases not matched to a gene; V was cut back by 9 bases and J by 2 bases. The CDR3 totals 17 residues. The variable domain in full, completed from reference TRBV27 and TRBJ2-6, reads EAQVTQNPRYLITVTGKKLTVTCSQNMNHEYMSWYRQDPGLGLRQIYYSMNVEVTDKGDVPEGYKVSRKEKRNFPLILESPSPNQTSLYFCASPSTGATPGANVLTFGAGSRLTVL.

This clonotype was detected ten times or more. V gene TRBV20-1 combines with J gene TRBJ1-1; D possibly corresponds to TRBD1 (6 bases). Per germline, CDR1 DFQATT and CDR2 SNEGSKA (reference sequence). CDR3 length: 12 amino acids. Trimming pared 7 bases from V and 4 bases from J, leaving 13 bases between. CDR3 amino acids: CSVGGHGTEAFF. The CDR3 DNA follows: TGCAGTGTGGGGGGCCACGGCACTGAAGCTTTCTTT.

This clonotype was detected ten times or more. This chain connects TRBV2 to TRBJ2-1; D unresolved. The CDR3 consists of 10 residues. Trimming removed 7 bases from V and 7 bases from J, with 5 bases in between. Germline CDR1 is SNHLY and CDR2 is FYNNEI. In DNA form, the CDR3 reads TGTGCCAGCAACCTTAATGAGCAGTTCTTC. Protein product: CASNLNEQFF.

This clonotype has more than one count but fewer than ten. A much larger clone sits a single nucleotide away, making a read error possible. The chain carries TRBV7-2 and TRBJ2-7; weak D call: TRBD1 (6 bases). The germline gives CDR1 SGHTA, CDR2 FQGNSA. CDR3 length: 15 amino acids. V was trimmed by 3 bases and J by 2 bases, leaving 14 bases between them. The CDR3 DNA sequence: TGTGCCAGCAGCTTCGGACAGCTCTCCACCTACGAGCAGTACTTC. Protein sequence: CASSFGQLSTYEQYF.

This clonotype was seen repeatedly, ten times or more. The genes are TRBV20-1 and TRBJ2-7; 11 positions agree with TRBD2. The CDR3 runs to 14 residues. Germline CDR1 and CDR2: DFQATT and SNEGSKA (reference sequence). The CDR3, as DNA: TGCAGCCCTAGGGGACTAGCGGAAAACTACGAGCAGTACTTC. It translates to CSPRGLAENYEQYF.

This clonotype was seen a few times. The chain carries TRBV19 and TRBJ2-1, with TRBD2 matching over 7 bases. Germline loops: CDR1 LNHDA, CDR2 SQIVND (reference sequence). The CDR3 is 14 amino acids. The ends lost 6 bases at V and 7 bases at J; junction bases unmatched: 9. CDR3 amino acids: CASSQFPSGNEQFF. The DNA of the CDR3 is TGTGCCAGTAGCCAGTTTCCTAGCGGAAATGAGCAGTTCTTC. The full variable domain, in which reference TRBV19 and TRBJ2-1 provide the parts outside the CDR3, is DGGITQSPKYLFRKEGQNVTLSCEQNLNHDAMYWYRQDPGQGLRLIYYSQIVNDFQKGDIAEGYSVSREKKESFPLTVTSAQKNPTAFYLCASSQFPSGNEQFFGPGTRLTVL.

This clonotype showed up many times. The V call is TRBV13, the J call TRBJ2-7; 7 bases agree with TRBD1. The germline gives CDR1 PRHDT, CDR2 FYEKMQ (reference sequence). The CDR3 is 14 amino acids. Unmatched junction bases numbered 4, after V lost 5 bases and J lost 0 bases. The CDR3 loop reads CASSVRDSSYEQYF. The DNA for the CDR3 is TGTGCCAGCAGCGTCCGGGACAGCTCCTACGAGCAGTACTTC.

This clonotype occurred many times. V is TRBV6-5 and J is TRBJ2-3; 7 positions agree with TRBD2. The CDR3 is made up of 17 amino acids. The germline V gene has CDR1 MNHEY and CDR2 SVGAGI. The ends lost 2 bases at V and 2 bases at J; junction bases unmatched: 10. The CDR3 region has the DNA TGTGCCAGCAGTTACCTAAGGGTGCGGGAGCTCACAGATACGCAGTATTTT. Its translation: CASSYLRVRELTDTQYF.

The J gene is TRBJ1-6, the V gene TRBV29-1; D is perhaps TRBD1 (6 bases). The CDR3 has 12 amino acids. In germline, CDR1 is SQVTM, CDR2 ANQGSEA. The V end was cut by 6 bases, the J end by 13 bases, with 16 bases between. The CDR3 nucleotides read TGCAGCGTCAGGGACACGGGTTGGCCCCTCCACTTT. Its translation: CSVRDTGWPLHF.

The rearrangement joins TRBV7-3 to TRBJ1-1; 11 bases match TRBD1. V lost 5 bases and J lost 4; bases outside the gene matches: 3. From germline, CDR1 is SGHTA and CDR2 FQGTGA. This CDR3 comprises 14 residues. CDR3 nucleotides: TGTGCCAGCAGCCGGACAGGGGGCATCACTGAAGCTTTCTTT. Its protein product is CASSRTGGITEAFF.

This clonotype was seen repeatedly, ten times or more. The V gene is TRBV13, the J gene TRBJ2-3; 9 bases map to TRBD1. Germline CDR1 PRHDT, CDR2 FYEKMQ (reference sequence). Losses at the gene ends were 3 bases for V and 8 bases for J; bases not matched to a gene: 15. There are 17 residues in the CDR3. The CDR3 coding sequence is TGTGCCAGCAGCTTCGCGGGACAGGGCCCAATGGAGGGTACGCAGTATTTT. Residues: CASSFAGQGPMEGTQYF.

Ten or more counts support this clonotype. The chain's CDR3 is CSVGGGEAYEQYF. The CDR3 DNA reads as TGCAGCGTTGGGGGTGGGGAGGCCTACGAGCAGTACTTC. The chain employs TRBV29-1 and TRBJ2-7; D might be TRBD2 (6 bases). V was trimmed by 4 bases and J by 2 bases, leaving 12 bases between them. Looked up from germline, CDR1 is SQVTM and CDR2 is ANQGSEA. The CDR3 is 13 residues long.

This clonotype was observed at least ten times. The V and J genes are TRBV12-3 or TRBV12-4 and TRBJ1-1; no firm D call. Trimming removed 2 bases from V and 1 base from J, with 11 bases in between. The CDR3 runs 15 residues. This chain's CDR3 is CASSLIGRTNTEAFF. For the CDR3, the DNA is TGTGCCAGCAGTTTAATTGGACGGACGAACACTGAAGCTTTCTTT.

This clonotype has a handful of counts. The chain uses TRBV5-5 and TRBJ2-1, with TRBD2 matching 8 bases. The CDR3 spans 16 residues. V lost 3 bases to trimming and J lost 0 bases; unmatched junction nucleotides: 5. CDR1 is SGHKS, CDR2 YYEKEE, per germline (reference sequence). Written as DNA, the CDR3 is TGTGCCAGCAGCTGGACCGGGACTAGCTCCTACAATGAGCAGTTCTTC. Protein: CASSWTGTSSYNEQFF. The complete variable domain, with remaining parts taken from reference TRBV5-5 and TRBJ2-1, reads DAGVTQSPTHLIKTRGQQVTLRCSPISGHKSVSWYQQVLGQGPQFIFQYYEKEERGRGNFPDRFSARQFPNYSSELNVNALLLGDSALYLCASSWTGTSSYNEQFFGPGTRLTVL.

This clonotype was observed at least ten times. The junction departs from germline at one end; a sequencing error may be responsible. The rearrangement uses TRBV10-3 and TRBJ2-3; 14 bases fit TRBD2. The CDR3 runs 17 residues. Germline lookup yields CDR1 ENHRY and CDR2 SYGVKD. CDR3 region: CAISDEGLAGVTDAQYF. The CDR3 DNA follows: TGTGCCATCAGTGATGAGGGACTAGCGGGAGTCACAGATGCGCAGTATTTT.

The rearrangement uses TRBV5-1 and TRBJ1-5; perhaps TRBD1 as D (5 bases). The CDR3 spans 14 residues. The ends were cut back, 7 bases at V and 8 bases at J, with 19 bases in the middle. CDR1 and CDR2 from the germline V gene are SGHRS and YFSETQ. CDR3 region: CASGIWGPGEPQHF. DNA of the CDR3: TGCGCCAGCGGAATCTGGGGTCCGGGGGAGCCCCAGCATTTT.

V is TRBV6-1 and J is TRBJ1-2, with a possible D match to TRBD1 (5 bases). Germline assignment: CDR1 MNHNS and CDR2 SASEGT. V dropped 5 bases and J dropped 7 bases, with 14 bases sitting between them. CDR3 length: 13 amino acids. CDR3 DNA: TGTGCCAGCAGTACCTTGCAGGGTTTTGGCTACACCTTC. Residues: CASSTLQGFGYTF.

The chain links TRBV28 to TRBJ2-7; 8 nucleotides agree with TRBD2. With 1 base clipped from V and 4 bases from J, the junction kept 9 bases outside the gene matches. This CDR3 is 16 amino acids long. Germline-derived CDR1 and CDR2 are MDHEN and SYDVKM. The chain's CDR3 is CASSLYSGSAGYEQYF. The CDR3 nucleotides read TGTGCCAGCAGTTTATACAGCGGGAGCGCGGGTTACGAGCAGTACTTC.